A single sample is the source of the 15 T cell receptor beta chains below, sequenced in a study of tumor-infiltrating lymphocytes in oesophageal squamous cell carcinoma. Each CDR3 protein is one row after TCRdb ran MiXCR on the PCR reads. The sample holds over 10,000 distinct CDR3 sequences, approximately 49% seen once. The sample was esophageal tumor tissue. These receptors were collected from a male donor with esophageal squamous cell carcinoma.

This clonotype was seen a single time. This chain's CDR3 is CASTRLTVTASNQPQHF. In DNA, the CDR3 is TGTGCCAGCACTCGCCTAACAGTCACTGCAAGCAATCAGCCCCAGCATTTT. This chain links TRBV6-6 with TRBJ1-5; D is unresolved. Germline CDR1 reads MNHNY; CDR2 reads SVGAGI (reference sequence). This CDR3 comprises 17 residues. V gave up 7 bases and J gave up 1 base, with 20 bases separating them.

This clonotype was observed at least ten times. The J gene is TRBJ2-3, the V gene TRBV18; D unresolved. CDR1 is KGHSH, CDR2 LQKENI, per germline. The CDR3 is made up of 15 amino acids. The V gene lost 2 bases and the J gene lost 0 bases, with 9 bases spanning the gap. The CDR3 protein is CASSPSWKSTDTQYF. DNA of the CDR3: TGTGCCAGCTCACCATCTTGGAAAAGCACAGATACGCAGTATTTT.

A word on this clonotype: Germline and junction disagree at one end, which may indicate a read error. This chain joins TRBV6-9 and TRBJ2-1, with D perhaps TRBD1 or TRBD2 (5 bases each). Germline lookup yields CDR1 MNHGY and CDR2 SVAAGI. CDR3 size: 13 residues. CDR3 loop: CASGTAQRSPLHF. CDR3 nucleotide sequence: TGTGCCAGCGGGACGGCGCAACGGTCACCCCTCCACTTC.

This chain connects TRBV7-2 to TRBJ2-2, with TRBD2 matching over 7 bases. J was trimmed by 5 bases and V by 0 bases; bases with no gene match: 3. The germline CDR1 and CDR2 sequences are SGHTA and FQGNSA. The CDR3 is 15 amino acids. CDR3: CASSLAGGKTGELFF. The DNA for the CDR3 is TGTGCCAGCAGCTTAGCGGGGGGGAAGACCGGGGAGCTGTTTTTT.

J is TRBJ2-3 and V is TRBV6-6, with 8 bases lining up with TRBD2. The CDR3 has 13 residues. The V gene end was trimmed by 2 bases and the J gene end by 11 bases; junction bases not matched to a gene: 6. Germline CDR1 is MNHNY and CDR2 is SVGAGI (reference sequence). The CDR3 loop reads CASSYLGTRLQYF. CDR3 DNA sequence: TGTGCCAGCAGTTACCTAGGGACTAGGTTGCAGTATTTT.

The V and J genes are TRBV28 and TRBJ2-4, with 7 bases matching TRBD1. The J call may be faulty, since TRBJ2-1 better matches the DNA end. Germline V lookup: CDR1 MDHEN, CDR2 SYDVKM. The CDR3 totals 16 residues. CDR3 sequence: CASSSPGQSRPYEQFF. CDR3 sequence (DNA): TGTGCCAGCAGTTCTCCGGGACAGTCCCGTCCCTACGAGCAGTTCTTC.

This clonotype has a handful of counts. V is TRBV7-2 and J is TRBJ1-5; D remains ambiguous. This CDR3 is built from 13 residues. In germline, CDR1 is SGHTA, CDR2 FQGNSA. Trimming removed 0 bases at V and 4 bases at J, with 4 bases between. The CDR3 sequence is CASSLAKNQPQHF. The CDR3 region has the DNA TGTGCCAGCAGCTTAGCGAAGAATCAGCCCCAGCATTTT.

The V call is TRBV7-6, the J call TRBJ2-4, with TRBD1 identical over 7 bases. J gave up 13 bases and V 1 base, and 1 base lay outside the gene matches. The CDR3 is made up of 11 amino acids. Per the germline V gene, CDR1 is SGHVS and CDR2 is FNYEAQ. The CDR3 loop is CASSLGGQQYF. CDR3 DNA sequence: TGTGCCAGCAGCTTAGGGGGACAGCAGTACTTC.

The chain couples TRBV7-2 to TRBJ2-3, with TRBD1 as a possible D gene (5 bases). The CDR3 runs 13 residues. V was pared by 8 bases and J by 1 base, with 10 bases between. Germline V gene data show CDR1 as SGHTA and CDR2 as FQGNSA. The DNA of the CDR3 is TGTGCCAGCGCAGGGTTCGGCACAGATACGCAGTATTTT. This gives the protein CASAGFGTDTQYF.

This chain joins TRBV7-3 and TRBJ2-7; unclear D gene. The end of the DNA aligns better with TRBJ2-1, so the J call may be wrong. The CDR3 has 13 residues. The germline V gene encodes CDR1 SGHTA and CDR2 FQGTGA. DNA for the CDR3: TGTGCCAGCAGCTCCATACAGATGGATGAGCAGTTCTTC. It specifies CASSSIQMDEQFF.

This clonotype was seen once. This chain connects TRBV28 to TRBJ2-7, with 7 bases aligning to TRBD2. Germline V gives CDR1 MDHEN, CDR2 SYDVKM. V lost 6 bases and J lost 3; bases outside the gene matches: 11. This CDR3 has 15 amino acids. As DNA, the CDR3 is TGTGCCAGCAGAAATAGCGGGCTACAAGGCTACGAGCAGTACTTC. This codes for CASRNSGLQGYEQYF.

In its sample, this clonotype was seen a few times. This chain connects TRBV7-9 to TRBJ2-7; 9 bases align to TRBD2. The J call is in doubt because the DNA end fits TRBJ2-1 better. Germline V gene sequence: CDR1 SEHNR, CDR2 FQNEAQ (reference sequence). This CDR3 has 17 amino acids. The CDR3 coding sequence is TGTGCCAGCAGCCCATTAGCGGGAGCCCATGCATACAATGAGCAGTTCTTC. This gives the protein CASSPLAGAHAYNEQFF.

The CDR3 loop reads CASSLGLAGDTQYF. The CDR3 nucleotides are TGTGCCAGCAGCCTTGGACTAGCAGGAGATACGCAGTATTTT. V usage is TRBV7-6 and J usage is TRBJ2-3; 8 bases map to TRBD2. Trimming at V came to 5 bases and at J to 5 bases, leaving 6 bases not matched to a gene. Germline V gene lookup returns CDR1 SGHVS and CDR2 FNYEAQ. This CDR3 has 14 amino acids.

The sample holds one count of this clonotype. The chain has TRBV6-6 and TRBJ1-2, with unresolved D. Germline V lookup: CDR1 MNHNY, CDR2 SVGAGI (reference sequence). Trimming left V 6 bases short and J 1 base short, with 15 bases between. The CDR3 is made up of 15 amino acids. CDR3 amino acids: CASRASITYNYGYTF. Written as DNA, the CDR3 is TGTGCCAGCAGAGCCTCTATCACCTATAACTATGGCTACACCTTC.

With respect to this clonotype: The final CDR3 position lacks the conserved phenylalanine or tryptophan, pointing to a likely read error. The DNA is omitted, as the CDR3 cannot be located on it reliably, and the CDR3 follows TCRdb's listing. This chain joins TRBV6-5 and TRBJ2-5. The CDR3 region is 9 residues in length, termini included. Germline V gives CDR1 MNHEY, CDR2 SVGAGI. CDR3 protein: CASSYSGLS.